A single sample gave rise to the 18 T cell receptor beta chains below, sequenced in a study of shared clonotypes between healthy human individuals. Sequencing was performed with immunoSEQ multiplex PCR; in TCRdb, only in-frame clones are kept and a portion is missing. This sample has some 2.1 million clones, with 90% to 95% found just once. Positive CCR7 selection of CD45RO-negative cells yielded the naive CD8 cells, and terminally differentiated effector memory CD45RA+ cells were excluded. What was sequenced was naive CD8+ T cells from PBMCs. The receptors were gathered from a man between 18 and 35 years old in good health. Some clones in this sample may be carry-over from other donors' samples.

This chain links TRBV29-1 with TRBJ2-7; weak D call: TRBD1 (5 bases). Germline V gene data show CDR1 as SQVTM and CDR2 as ANQGSEA. Trimming took 4 bases from V and 2 from J, leaving 12 bases between them. This CDR3 contains 13 residues. CDR3 loop: CSVVGQEAYEQYF. The CDR3 DNA follows: TGCAGCGTTGTGGGGCAGGAAGCCTACGAGCAGTACTTC.

The chain combines TRBV5-6 with TRBJ2-7; TRBD2 agrees at 11 bases. This CDR3 contains 15 residues. CDR1 SGHDT and CDR2 YYEEEE come from the germline V gene. J lost 4 bases, V lost 2 bases, and 5 bases had no gene match. The CDR3 sequence is CASSFPSGRTYEQYF. The CDR3 DNA follows: TGTGCCAGCAGCTTCCCTAGCGGGAGGACGTACGAGCAGTACTTC. The complete variable domain, with remaining parts taken from reference TRBV5-6 and TRBJ2-7, reads DAGVTQSPTHLIKTRGQQVTLRCSPKSGHDTVSWYQQALGQGPQFIFQYYEEEERQRGNFPDRFSGHQFPNYSSELNVNALLLGDSALYLCASSFPSGRTYEQYFGPGTRLTVT.

CDR3 sequence: CASSTRRGTADTEAFF. In DNA form, the CDR3 reads TGTGCCAGCAGCACCCGTAGAGGGACCGCCGATACTGAAGCTTTCTTT. The chain employs TRBV7-9 and TRBJ1-1; D possibly corresponds to TRBD1 (5 bases). CDR3 length equals 16 residues. With 5 bases removed from V and 5 bases from J, the gap between germline ends came to 21 bases. Germline V gene lookup returns CDR1 SEHNR and CDR2 FQNEAQ (reference sequence). The full variable domain, rest sourced from reference TRBV7-9 and TRBJ1-1, is DTGVSQNPRHKITKRGQNVTFRCDPISEHNRLYWYRQTLGQGPEFLTYFQNEAQLEKSRLLSDRFSAERPKGSFSTLEIQRTEQGDSAMYLCASSTRRGTADTEAFFGQGTRLTVV.

The V and J genes are TRBV11-2 and TRBJ2-2, with 10 bases that match TRBD1. CDR3 size: 14 residues. After removal of 10 bases from V and 5 bases from J, the junction contained 7 bases not matched to a gene. Per germline, CDR1 SGHAT and CDR2 FQNNGV. Written as DNA, the CDR3 is TGTGCCATCCGACAGGGGGCGGGGACCGGGGAGCTGTTTTTT. Encoded protein: CAIRQGAGTGELFF.

V and J are TRBV6-5 and TRBJ1-4; D unclear. This CDR3 spans 12 amino acids. Germline V gives CDR1 MNHEY, CDR2 SVGAGI. V lost 4 bases and J 9 bases, leaving 9 bases between the germline ends. CDR3 coding DNA: TGTGCCAGCAGTTTAAGCGTTAAAAAACTGTTTTTT. It is translated as CASSLSVKKLFF.

This clone was counted once. This chain joins TRBV28 and TRBJ1-2, with no clear D. Germline V gene lookup returns CDR1 MDHEN and CDR2 SYDVKM. CDR3 length: 13 amino acids. V lost 4 bases to trimming and J lost 8 bases, with 14 bases between them. The CDR3 region has the DNA TGTGCCAGCAGTTGGAAGAGGGTGGGGGGCTACACCTTC. Translated, it gives CASSWKRVGGYTF.

This sequence joins TRBV30 and TRBJ2-7; D perhaps matches TRBD2 (6 bases). Germline lookup yields CDR1 GTSNPN and CDR2 SVGIG (reference sequence). The CDR3 loop spans 14 amino acids. Trimming cost V 0 bases and J 5 bases, with 14 bases left between them. CDR3 sequence reads: CAWSVLPGSDEQYF. As DNA, the CDR3 is TGTGCCTGGAGTGTATTACCCGGGAGCGACGAGCAGTACTTC.

For this clone: Other DNA variants within this sample encode the same CDR3. The chain employs TRBV7-9 and TRBJ2-7; D uncertain. Germline CDR1 reads SEHNR; CDR2 reads FQNEAQ (reference sequence). V was cut by 1 base and J by 1 base, with 5 bases left in between. The CDR3 runs 13 residues. CDR3 nucleotide sequence: TGTGCCAGCAGCTTAGTCCAGTCCTACGAGCAGTACTTC. This codes for CASSLVQSYEQYF. Complete variable domain (other parts from reference TRBV7-9 and TRBJ2-7): DTGVSQNPRHKITKRGQNVTFRCDPISEHNRLYWYRQTLGQGPEFLTYFQNEAQLEKSRLLSDRFSAERPKGSFSTLEIQRTEQGDSAMYLCASSLVQSYEQYFGPGTRLTVT.

The V and J genes are TRBV7-8 and TRBJ2-1; D may be TRBD2 (5 bases). Trimming pared 1 base from V and 0 bases from J, leaving 13 bases between. This CDR3 contains 17 residues. Germline loops: CDR1 SGHVS, CDR2 FQNEAQ. The CDR3 loop reads CASSLVAGTSSYNEQFF. The CDR3 region has the DNA TGTGCCAGCAGCTTAGTGGCGGGCACCAGCTCCTACAATGAGCAGTTCTTC.

This clone was recorded once. The sample carries other DNA sequences with the same CDR3. This sequence joins TRBV4-1 and TRBJ2-1, with D unresolved. Per the germline V gene, CDR1 is MGHRA and CDR2 is YSYEKL. Trimming stripped 0 bases from V and 0 bases from J, with 6 bases between. This CDR3 is 15 amino acids long. DNA for the CDR3: TGCGCCAGCAGCCAAGACGGAAGCTCCTACAATGAGCAGTTCTTC. This gives the protein CASSQDGSSYNEQFF.

V and J are TRBV28 and TRBJ2-7; TRBD2 matches at 9 bases. Trimming removed 4 bases from V and 5 bases from J; junction bases left unmatched: 15. Germline V gene data show CDR1 as MDHEN and CDR2 as SYDVKM. The CDR3 consists of 17 residues. The chain's CDR3 is CASSSGGGIAGVHEQYF. DNA of the CDR3: TGTGCCAGCAGTTCCGGGGGCGGTATAGCGGGAGTGCACGAGCAGTACTTC.

The rearrangement links TRBV19 to TRBJ2-2, with 9 nucleotides matching TRBD2. This CDR3 spans 14 amino acids. CDR1 and CDR2 (germline): LNHDA, SQIVND (reference sequence). V lost 3 bases to trimming and J lost 6 bases; unmatched junction nucleotides: 2. The CDR3 spells CASSIAGGPGELFF. The CDR3 nucleotides read TGTGCCAGTAGTATCGCGGGAGGGCCCGGGGAGCTGTTTTTT.

This clone was observed a few times. The CDR3 DNA reads TGTGCCAGCAGCCAAGACCCGGATAGCAATCAGCCCCAGCATTTT. Translated: CASSQDPDSNQPQHF. This sequence joins TRBV4-2 and TRBJ1-5; unclear D gene. CDR1 is LGHNA, CDR2 YNFKEQ, per germline. V lost 0 bases, J lost 0 bases, and 6 bases lay in between. The length of the CDR3 is 15 residues.

V and J are TRBV27 and TRBJ2-1; 14 bases map to TRBD2. This CDR3 comprises 15 residues. The V gene end was trimmed by 10 bases and the J gene end by 7 bases; junction bases not matched to a gene: 9. The germline CDR1 and CDR2 sequences are MNHEY and SMNVEV (reference sequence). CDR3 in DNA: TGTGCCACCCGCGGGGGACTAGCGGGAGTAAATGAGCAGTTCTTC. Its protein is CATRGGLAGVNEQFF.

This clone was recorded a few times. The chain combines TRBV29-1 with TRBJ1-1; a weak D match, TRBD1 (6 bases). V was pared by 7 bases and J by 0 bases, with 15 bases between. The CDR3 consists of 14 residues. Germline V gene lookup returns CDR1 SQVTM and CDR2 ANQGSEA. CDR3 amino acids: CSAYGGPMNTEAFF. The CDR3 DNA is TGCAGCGCTTATGGGGGGCCCATGAACACTGAAGCTTTCTTT.

This chain uses TRBV6-1 with TRBJ1-4; 8 nucleotides line up with TRBD1. The CDR3 is 14 amino acids. CDR1 MNHNS and CDR2 SASEGT come from the germline V gene. V lost 3 bases and J lost 7; bases outside the gene matches: 4. The CDR3 region has the DNA TGTGCCAGCAGTGATTGGACAGGGATTGAAAAACTGTTTTTT. Its protein product is CASSDWTGIEKLFF.

The V gene is TRBV28, the J gene TRBJ1-2, with D perhaps TRBD1 (6 bases). V shed 6 bases and J shed 0 bases, with 20 bases lying between them. Germline CDR1 MDHEN, CDR2 SYDVKM. The CDR3 spans 17 residues. The DNA for the CDR3 is TGTGCCAGCAGCTCCCGGGTCAGGACAGACTCTAACTATGGCTACACCTTC. Its protein product is CASSSRVRTDSNYGYTF.

On this clone: The conserved closing phenylalanine or tryptophan is absent in this CDR3, likely reflecting a read error. The DNA is omitted, as the CDR3 cannot be located on it reliably, and the CDR3 follows TCRdb's listing. V and J are TRBV19 and TRBJ1-4. With termini counted, the CDR3 has 9 amino acids. Germline loops: CDR1 LNHDA, CDR2 SQIVND (reference sequence). The CDR3 reads CASSPHGDV.